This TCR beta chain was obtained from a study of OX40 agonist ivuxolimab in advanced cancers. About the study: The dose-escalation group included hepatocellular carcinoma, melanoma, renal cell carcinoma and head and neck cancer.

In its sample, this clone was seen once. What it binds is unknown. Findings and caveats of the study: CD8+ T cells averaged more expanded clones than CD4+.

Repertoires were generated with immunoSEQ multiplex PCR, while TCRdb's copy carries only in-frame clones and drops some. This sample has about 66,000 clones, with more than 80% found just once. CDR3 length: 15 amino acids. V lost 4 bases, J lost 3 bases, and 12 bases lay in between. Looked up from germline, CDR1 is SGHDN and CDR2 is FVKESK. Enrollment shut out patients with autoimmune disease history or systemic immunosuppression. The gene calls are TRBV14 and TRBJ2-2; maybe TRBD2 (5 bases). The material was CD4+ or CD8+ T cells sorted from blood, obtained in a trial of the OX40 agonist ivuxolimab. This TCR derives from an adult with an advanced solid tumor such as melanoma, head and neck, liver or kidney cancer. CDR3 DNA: TGTGCCAGCAGCCCCCTCCGCGGGTACACCGGGGAGCTGTTTTTT. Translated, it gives CASSPLRGYTGELFF.